Below are 27 T cell receptor beta chains sequenced from a single sample in a study of blood T cell repertoires in COVID-19. This table comes from immunoSEQ multiplex PCR, and its TCRdb copy is limited to in-frame clones, with some not included. This repertoire shows under 250,000 clones, around nine tenths found once; its top ten account for around 3.8%. Sample: PBMCs or T cells enriched from blood (not recorded which). These receptors all stem from a woman aged 25 to 39 who had been exposed to COVID-19.

The chain is built from TRBV28 and TRBJ2-3; the match to TRBD2 covers 10 bases. V was clipped by 2 bases and J by 3 bases; unmatched bases: 5. The germline CDR1 and CDR2 sequences are MDHEN and SYDVKM. The CDR3 covers 16 residues. The CDR3 nucleotides are TGTGCCAGCAGTTTAAGGCTAGCGGGAGCAACAGATACGCAGTATTTT. Translating gives CASSLRLAGATDTQYF.

The chain joins TRBV12-5 to TRBJ1-2; the D gene is possibly TRBD1 (5 bases). Germline CDR1 reads LGHNT; CDR2 reads FRNRAP. The length of the CDR3 is 14 residues. Trimming shortened V by 8 bases and J by 1 base, and 14 bases separated the two germline ends. The CDR3, as DNA: TGTGCTAGTTCAGGGCCGTTTGATAACTATGGCTACACCTTC. Its protein product is CASSGPFDNYGYTF.

The chain combines TRBV5-6 with TRBJ2-3; D perhaps matches TRBD2 (6 bases). The CDR3 is 15 residues long. With 0 bases removed from V and 5 bases from J, the gap between germline ends came to 13 bases. The germline V gene has CDR1 SGHDT and CDR2 YYEEEE. CDR3 sequence reads: CASSLDGLLGDTQYF. The CDR3 DNA follows: TGTGCCAGCAGCTTGGACGGACTACTGGGAGATACGCAGTATTTT.

V is TRBV5-1 and J is TRBJ1-1, with D unresolved. Trimming removed 1 base at V and 7 bases at J, with 14 bases between. CDR1 and CDR2 from the germline V gene are SGHRS and YFSETQ. CDR3 length equals 14 residues. The chain's CDR3 is CASSLSAALSEAFF. CDR3 nucleotide sequence: TGCGCCAGCAGCTTGTCGGCGGCACTCAGTGAAGCTTTCTTT.

This clone was seen a single time. The chain uses TRBV21-1 and TRBJ2-1; whether TRBD2, the table's D call, matches the DNA was not checked. TRBV21-1 is a recognized pseudogene. The CDR3 contains 12 residues. The DNA for the CDR3 is TGTGCCAGCAGCGCTACCTCCAATGAGCAGTTCTTC. It yields the protein CASSATSNEQFF.

The J gene is TRBJ1-4, the V gene TRBV27; no clear D gene. V dropped 6 bases and J dropped 3 bases, with 14 bases sitting between them. There are 15 residues in the CDR3. Germline values: CDR1 MNHEY, CDR2 SMNVEV (reference sequence). This CDR3 is CASRLRALPNEKLFF. In DNA, the CDR3 is TGTGCCAGCAGACTGCGGGCGTTGCCTAATGAAAAACTGTTTTTT.

CDR3 nucleotides: TGTGCCACCAGTGATTTGCGGACACATGGGCCCCAGCATTTT. It is translated as CATSDLRTHGPQHF. The chain is built from TRBV24-1 and TRBJ1-5, with a tentative D call TRBD1 (5 bases). Germline CDR1 and CDR2: KGHDR and SFDVKD. V shed 0 bases and J shed 9 bases, with 11 bases lying between them. The length of the CDR3 is 14 residues.

The chain employs TRBV9 and TRBJ2-7; D remains ambiguous. The CDR3 is made up of 17 amino acids. Trimming removed 1 base from V and 2 bases from J, with 19 bases in between. In germline, CDR1 is SGDLS, CDR2 YYNGEE. The CDR3 sequence: CASSVSDQAGVTYEQYF. The CDR3 bases are TGTGCCAGCAGCGTATCGGATCAGGCAGGCGTTACCTACGAGCAGTACTTC.

The V gene is TRBV5-5, the J gene TRBJ2-1; 8 bases are a match to TRBD1. V trimming: 1 base; J trimming: 15 bases; junction bases outside the gene matches: 6. The CDR3 has 12 amino acids. CDR1 and CDR2 from the germline V gene are SGHKS and YYEKEE (reference sequence). The DNA for the CDR3 is TGTGCCAGCAGCTTGCCCACCGGGACAGGGTTCTTC. Residues: CASSLPTGTGFF.

The CDR3 protein is CASSIDGTGSGEQYF. CDR3 DNA sequence: TGTGCCAGTAGTATAGACGGGACAGGGTCGGGAGAGCAGTACTTC. This chain links TRBV19 with TRBJ2-7; 9 nucleotides match TRBD1. The CDR3 length is 15 residues. The V gene's germline CDR1 is LNHDA and CDR2 SQIVND (reference sequence). J lost 7 bases, V lost 0 bases, and 7 bases had no gene match.

V gene TRBV6-1 combines with J gene TRBJ2-3, with TRBD2 matching 8 bases. V was clipped by 3 bases and J by 0 bases; unmatched bases: 2. The germline CDR1 and CDR2 sequences are MNHNS and SASEGT. The CDR3 totals 15 residues. CDR3 sequence: CASSDGGRSTDTQYF. In DNA, the CDR3 is TGTGCCAGCAGTGACGGCGGGAGGAGCACAGATACGCAGTATTTT.

The chain couples TRBV7-9 to TRBJ1-6, with a tentative D call TRBD1 (6 bases). This CDR3 has 15 amino acids. CDR1 is SEHNR and CDR2 is FQNEAQ in the germline V gene (reference sequence). V was pared by 1 base and J by 6 bases, with 10 bases between. The CDR3 DNA is TGTGCCAGCAGCTTAGTGCCAGGGGTTAATTCACCCCTCCACTTT. Protein: CASSLVPGVNSPLHF. Looking up the rest from reference TRBV7-9 and TRBJ1-6 gives the full variable domain: DTGVSQNPRHKITKRGQNVTFRCDPISEHNRLYWYRQTLGQGPEFLTYFQNEAQLEKSRLLSDRFSAERPKGSFSTLEIQRTEQGDSAMYLCASSLVPGVNSPLHFGNGTRLTVT.

This sequence joins TRBV27 and TRBJ1-6, with a weak D call TRBD1 (5 bases). Germline V gene sequence: CDR1 MNHEY, CDR2 SMNVEV (reference sequence). The V gene lost 2 bases and the J gene lost 5 bases, with 16 bases spanning the gap. This CDR3 contains 17 residues. CDR3 sequence: CASSLTPWGGNNSPLHF. The DNA of the CDR3 is TGTGCCAGCAGTTTAACTCCATGGGGGGGGAATAATTCACCCCTCCACTTT.

V gene TRBV19 combines with J gene TRBJ2-7; 13 positions agree with TRBD2. Unmatched junction bases numbered 15, after V lost 10 bases and J lost 9 bases. The CDR3 sequence is 15 residues long. Germline V gives CDR1 LNHDA, CDR2 SQIVND (reference sequence). DNA for the CDR3: TGTGCCACCTCCCGGACTAGCGGGAGAAGTCCGGTGCAGTACTTC. As protein: CATSRTSGRSPVQYF. Together with reference TRBV19 and TRBJ2-7, the CDR3 gives the full variable domain: DGGITQSPKYLFRKEGQNVTLSCEQNLNHDAMYWYRQDPGQGLRLIYYSQIVNDFQKGDIAEGYSVSREKKESFPLTVTSAQKNPTAFYLCATSRTSGRSPVQYFGPGTRLTVT.

V and J are TRBV21-1 and TRBJ2-1; TRBD2 is the table's D call and was not checked against the DNA. TRBV21-1 is a pseudogene segment. The CDR3 has 16 amino acids. CDR3 residues: CASSKDTSGAYNEQFF. In DNA, the CDR3 is TGTGCCAGCAGCAAAGATACTAGCGGGGCGTACAATGAGCAGTTCTTC.

The chain employs TRBV7-9 and TRBJ2-7; 11 bases are a match to TRBD2. Germline V gives CDR1 SEHNR, CDR2 FQNEAQ (reference sequence). The trim removed 5 bases at V and 6 bases at J, leaving 3 bases unmatched. CDR3 length: 13 amino acids. The CDR3 DNA reads TGTGCCAGCAGCCCAGGACTAGCGGGCGAGCAGTACTTC. This sequence encodes CASSPGLAGEQYF. The variable domain in full, completed from reference TRBV7-9 and TRBJ2-7, reads DTGVSQNPRHKITKRGQNVTFRCDPISEHNRLYWYRQTLGQGPEFLTYFQNEAQLEKSRLLSDRFSAERPKGSFSTLEIQRTEQGDSAMYLCASSPGLAGEQYFGPGTRLTVT.

This clone was seen only once. The gene calls are TRBV2 and TRBJ2-7; no reliable D call. The CDR3 is 13 amino acids. Trimming took off 5 bases at V and 3 bases at J, with 11 bases between the two ends. Germline-derived CDR1 and CDR2 are SNHLY and FYNNEI. The CDR3, as DNA: TGTGCCAGCAGTCCAGTCCTTAACTACGAGCAGTACTTC. Translation: CASSPVLNYEQYF.

The genes are TRBV19 and TRBJ1-2; TRBD1 is a possible D gene (6 bases). The CDR3 loop spans 15 amino acids. V was cut by 9 bases and J by 0 bases, with 17 bases left in between. The V gene's germline CDR1 is LNHDA and CDR2 SQIVND (reference sequence). CDR3 protein: CASSTGGEANYGYTF. The CDR3 DNA is TGTGCCAGCTCGACAGGAGGAGAAGCTAACTATGGCTACACCTTC.

This chain joins TRBV5-1 and TRBJ1-1; D is ambiguous. Between the trimmed V and J ends, which lost 3 bases and 2 bases, there was a span of 11 bases. CDR3 length: 14 residues. CDR1 and CDR2 (germline): SGHRS, YFSETQ. CDR3 coding DNA: TGCGCCAGCAGCTCAGGTTTCTTAAACACTGAAGCTTTCTTT. This translates into CASSSGFLNTEAFF.

This sequence joins TRBV25-1 and TRBJ2-2, with D possibly being TRBD2 (6 bases). This CDR3 is 14 amino acids long. Trimming took 10 bases from V and 2 from J, leaving 14 bases between them. Looked up from germline, CDR1 is MGHDK and CDR2 is SYGVNS. The CDR3 spells CATTGGANTGELFF. CDR3 nucleotides: TGTGCCACCACGGGCGGGGCCAACACCGGGGAGCTGTTTTTT.

The rearrangement uses TRBV30 and TRBJ2-4; 8 nucleotides agree with TRBD1. J was trimmed by 6 bases and V by 2 bases; bases with no gene match: 3. Germline V gene sequence: CDR1 GTSNPN, CDR2 SVGIG (reference sequence). This CDR3 contains 13 residues. The CDR3 reads CAWSIGQGNIQYF. CDR3 in DNA: TGTGCCTGGAGTATCGGACAGGGAAACATTCAGTACTTC. Complete variable domain (other parts from reference TRBV30 and TRBJ2-4): SQTIHQWPATLVQPVGSPLSLECTVEGTSNPNLYWYRQAAGRGLQLLFYSVGIGQISSEVPQNLSASRPQDRQFILSSKKLLLSDSGFYLCAWSIGQGNIQYFGAGTRLSVL.

The chain carries TRBV28 and TRBJ1-2; D gene ambiguous. Germline V lookup: CDR1 MDHEN, CDR2 SYDVKM. Trimming stripped 2 bases from V and 2 bases from J, with 3 bases between. This CDR3 has 12 residues. CDR3: CASSLQNYGYTF. As DNA, the CDR3 is TGTGCCAGCAGTTTACAAAACTATGGCTACACCTTC.

The chain employs TRBV21-1 and TRBJ2-3; the D call in the table, TRBD1, was not verified against the DNA. TRBV21-1 is classified as a pseudogene. This CDR3 is built from 17 residues. CDR3 in DNA: TGTGCCAGCAGCAAAGAGGTGGGGGACAGGGCCACAGATACGCAGTATTTT. It specifies CASSKEVGDRATDTQYF.

This chain links TRBV14 with TRBJ2-5; 14 bases line up with TRBD2. This CDR3 region has 16 residues. Germline loops: CDR1 SGHDN, CDR2 FVKESK. Germline trimming cut 4 bases from V and 5 bases from J; bases unmatched to any gene: 6. The CDR3 protein is CASSPGTSGSEETQYF. The CDR3 DNA reads as TGTGCCAGCAGCCCAGGGACTAGCGGGAGTGAGGAGACCCAGTACTTC.

The rearrangement joins TRBV9 to TRBJ1-1; D is possibly TRBD1 (5 bases). The CDR3 loop spans 16 amino acids. V lost 4 bases and J lost 2, with 18 bases in between. CDR1 SGDLS and CDR2 YYNGEE come from the germline V gene. The CDR3 protein is CASSTSPRVSNTEAFF. CDR3 nucleotides: TGTGCCAGCAGCACCTCCCCCAGGGTTTCAAACACTGAAGCTTTCTTT. The entire variable domain, with the rest obtained from reference TRBV9 and TRBJ1-1, is as follows: DSGVTQTPKHLITATGQRVTLRCSPRSGDLSVYWYQQSLDQGLQFLIQYYNGEERAKGNILERFSAQQFPDLHSELNLSSLELGDSALYFCASSTSPRVSNTEAFFGQGTRLTVV.

This clone appeared once. The V gene is TRBV19, the J gene TRBJ2-2; D gene ambiguous. This CDR3 contains 16 residues. Germline assignment: CDR1 LNHDA and CDR2 SQIVND (reference sequence). V lost 0 bases and J lost 1, with 9 bases in between. CDR3 sequence: CASSIDGRQNTGELFF. The CDR3 DNA follows: TGTGCCAGTAGTATAGACGGCAGACAGAACACCGGGGAGCTGTTTTTT.

The rearrangement links TRBV4-1 to TRBJ2-1; 9 nucleotides agree with TRBD1. This CDR3 is built from 17 residues. After removal of 1 base from V and 4 bases from J, the junction contained 8 bases not matched to a gene. Looked up from germline, CDR1 is MGHRA and CDR2 is YSYEKL. CDR3 DNA: TGCGCCAGCAGCCAAGTTGTTGGGACAGGGAAGTACAATGAGCAGTTCTTC. This sequence encodes CASSQVVGTGKYNEQFF.